This passage covers 5 T cell receptor beta chains from one sample sequenced in a study of T cell repertoires in cytomegalovirus infection. TCRdb itself ran the reads through MiXCR, one entry per CDR3 protein. The sample carries 140,000 to 150,000 distinct CDR3 sequences, around 30% recorded once. These receptors have no known antigen. The input for sequencing was CD8+ T cells from cultured PBMCs, taken from culture after CMV antigen stimulation. The receptors here all came from a human donor in good health (CMV status not recorded). Some clones in this sample may be carry-over from other donors' samples.

There are many counts of this clonotype. The J gene is TRBJ2-3, the V gene TRBV7-6; 7 nucleotides match TRBD1. Per the germline V gene, CDR1 is SGHVS and CDR2 is FNYEAQ. The CDR3 loop spans 14 amino acids. J gave up 6 bases and V 5 bases, and 8 bases lay outside the gene matches. In nucleotides, the CDR3 is TGTGCCAGCAGCCTGACAGGGAACTTGGATACGCAGTATTTT. It is translated as CASSLTGNLDTQYF.

Only a few counts were recorded for this clonotype. V usage is TRBV20-1 and J usage is TRBJ1-2; no clear D gene. Trimming shortened V by 6 bases and J by 4 bases, and 9 bases separated the two germline ends. Germline-derived CDR1 and CDR2 are DFQATT and SNEGSKA (reference sequence). This CDR3 has 11 residues. CDR3 residues: CSASGIYGYTF. CDR3 sequence (DNA): TGCAGTGCCTCCGGGATCTATGGCTACACCTTC.

This clonotype was detected a few times. DNA for the CDR3: TGTGCCAGCAGCTTAGAACGGGACAGTAACACTGAAGCTTTCTTT. It yields the protein CASSLERDSNTEAFF. J is TRBJ1-1 and V is TRBV7-2; TRBD1 agrees at 7 bases. The V gene's germline CDR1 is SGHTA and CDR2 FQGNSA. The CDR3 extends over 15 amino acids. V trimming: 1 base; J trimming: 2 bases; junction bases outside the gene matches: 4.

This clonotype has just a few counts. V is TRBV14 and J is TRBJ2-7, with 11 bases that match TRBD2. CDR3 length equals 15 residues. Germline-derived CDR1 and CDR2 are SGHDN and FVKESK. Trimming at V came to 1 base and at J to 5 bases, leaving 4 bases not matched to a gene. CDR3 sequence: CASSQAGLAGHEQYF. The DNA for the CDR3 is TGTGCCAGCAGCCAAGCCGGACTAGCGGGCCACGAGCAGTACTTC.

The sample holds a few counts of this clonotype. This sequence joins TRBV11-3 and TRBJ2-5; D might be TRBD1 (5 bases). The CDR3 totals 13 residues. V was pared by 6 bases and J by 5 bases, with 13 bases between. The germline V gene encodes CDR1 SGHNT and CDR2 YENEEA. The CDR3 sequence: CASSRGPTETQYF. CDR3 DNA sequence: TGTGCCAGCAGTAGGGGCCCAACGGAGACCCAGTACTTC.